These T cell receptor beta chains were read from a single sample in a study of early T cells in non-severe SARS-CoV-2 infection. TCRdb re-derived calls from the 5' RACE reads in MiXCR, one entry per CDR3 protein. This table holds tens of thousands of distinct CDR3 sequences, 7% to 8% found once. Material: whole blood. The receptors here all came from an adult who was a healthcare worker with PCR-confirmed SARS-CoV-2 infection or an uninfected control (not recorded which). CDR3s include the opening cysteine and the closing phenylalanine or tryptophan.

v_call	j_call	cdr3_aa
TRBV20-1	TRBJ2-6	CSVQRGIYGANVLTF
TRBV7-2	TRBJ2-2	CASSLGGQGAIGELFF
TRBV29-1	TRBJ2-7	CSVQGQVSSYEQYF
TRBV12-3/TRBV12-4	TRBJ2-3	CASSLGGMTDTQYF
TRBV6-2/TRBV6-3	TRBJ1-1	CASSYALNTEAFF
TRBV20-1	TRBJ1-2	CRSKPRGQGLYGYTF
TRBV7-3	TRBJ1-1	CASRYLAQGANEAFF
TRBV29-1	TRBJ2-7	CSVLLSRQYF
TRBV28	TRBJ1-6	CASSTGGDSPLHF
TRBV5-4	TRBJ1-1	CASSLRTANTEAFF
TRBV5-8	TRBJ2-1	CASSLAGRGVSNEQFF
TRBV20-1	TRBJ2-3	CSARDLTLSTDTQYF
TRBV7-2	TRBJ2-3	CASSPQTAGGSDTQYF
TRBV9	TRBJ2-7	CASSGGIPGEQYF
TRBV5-1	TRBJ2-1	CASSFRGEQFF
TRBV18	TRBJ2-7	CASSPYGGRTYEQYF
TRBV4-3	TRBJ1-1	CASSQEDREAFF
TRBV20-1	TRBJ1-6	CSADREGSPLHF
TRBV24-1	TRBJ2-7	CATSDPRQTYEQYF
TRBV6-4	TRBJ2-3	CASSGGGATDTQYF
TRBV6-5	TRBJ1-5	CASSENRGHQPQHF
TRBV15	TRBJ2-3	CATSRVQTDTQYF
TRBV6-5	TRBJ1-1	CASREDWNTEAFF
TRBV28	TRBJ1-1	CASSLGHSNTEAFF
TRBV7-2	TRBJ1-6	CASSLAGLRQGPNSPLHF